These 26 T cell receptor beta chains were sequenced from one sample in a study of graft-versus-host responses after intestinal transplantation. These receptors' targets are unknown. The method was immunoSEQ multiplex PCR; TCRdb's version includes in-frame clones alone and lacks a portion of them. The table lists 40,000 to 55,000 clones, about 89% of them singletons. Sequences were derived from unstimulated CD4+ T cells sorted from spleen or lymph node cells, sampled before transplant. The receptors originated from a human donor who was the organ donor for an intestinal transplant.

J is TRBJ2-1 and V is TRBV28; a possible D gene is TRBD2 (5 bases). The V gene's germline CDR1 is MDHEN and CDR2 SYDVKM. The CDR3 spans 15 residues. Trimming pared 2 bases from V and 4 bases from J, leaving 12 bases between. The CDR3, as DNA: TGTGCCAGCAGTTTAAGGACTGATTCGTACAATGAGCAGTTCTTC. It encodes CASSLRTDSYNEQFF.

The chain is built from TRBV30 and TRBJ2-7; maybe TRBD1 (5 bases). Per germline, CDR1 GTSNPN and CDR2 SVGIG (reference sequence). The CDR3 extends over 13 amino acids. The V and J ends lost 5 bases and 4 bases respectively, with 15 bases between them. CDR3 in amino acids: CAWEQDRSYEQYF. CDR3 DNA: TGTGCCTGGGAACAGGACCGATCTTACGAGCAGTACTTC. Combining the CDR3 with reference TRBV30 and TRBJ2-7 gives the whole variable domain SQTIHQWPATLVQPVGSPLSLECTVEGTSNPNLYWYRQAAGRGLQLLFYSVGIGQISSEVPQNLSASRPQDRQFILSSKKLLLSDSGFYLCAWEQDRSYEQYFGPGTRLTVT.

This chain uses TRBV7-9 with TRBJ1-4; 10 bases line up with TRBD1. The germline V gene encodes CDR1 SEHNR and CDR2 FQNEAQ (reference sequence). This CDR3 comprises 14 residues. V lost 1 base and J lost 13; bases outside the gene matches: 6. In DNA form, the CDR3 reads TGTGCCAGCAGCTTAGAAGGACAGGGGGTAGGACTGTTTTTT. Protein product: CASSLEGQGVGLFF.

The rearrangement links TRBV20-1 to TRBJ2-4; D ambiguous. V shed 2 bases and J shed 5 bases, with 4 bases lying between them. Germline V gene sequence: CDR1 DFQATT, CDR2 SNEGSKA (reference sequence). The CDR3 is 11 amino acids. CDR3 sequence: CSARLENIQYF. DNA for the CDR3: TGCAGTGCTAGACTAGAAAACATTCAGTACTTC.

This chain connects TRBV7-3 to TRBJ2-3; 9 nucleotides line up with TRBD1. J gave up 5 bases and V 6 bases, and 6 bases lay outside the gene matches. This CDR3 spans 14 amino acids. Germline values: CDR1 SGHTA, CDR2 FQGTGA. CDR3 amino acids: CASSTGGPRDTQYF. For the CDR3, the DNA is TGTGCCAGCAGTACAGGGGGCCCCAGAGATACGCAGTATTTT.

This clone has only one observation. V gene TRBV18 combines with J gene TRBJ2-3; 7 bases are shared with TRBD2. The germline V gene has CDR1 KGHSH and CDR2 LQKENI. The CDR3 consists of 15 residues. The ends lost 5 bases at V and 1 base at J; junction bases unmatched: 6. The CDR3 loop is CASSAWSGGTDTQYF. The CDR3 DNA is TGTGCCAGCTCAGCCTGGAGCGGGGGCACAGATACGCAGTATTTT.

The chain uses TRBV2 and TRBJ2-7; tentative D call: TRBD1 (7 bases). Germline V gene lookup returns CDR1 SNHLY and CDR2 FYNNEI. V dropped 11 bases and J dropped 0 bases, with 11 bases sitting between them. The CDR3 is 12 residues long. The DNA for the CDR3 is TGTGCCTGGCGGGACAGCTCCTACGAGCAGTACTTC. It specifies CAWRDSSYEQYF. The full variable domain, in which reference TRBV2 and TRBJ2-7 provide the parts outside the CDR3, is EPEVTQTPSHQVTQMGQEVILRCVPISNHLYFYWYRQILGQKVEFLVSFYNNEISEKSEIFDDQFSVERPDGSNFTLKIRSTKLEDSAMYFCAWRDSSYEQYFGPGTRLTVT.

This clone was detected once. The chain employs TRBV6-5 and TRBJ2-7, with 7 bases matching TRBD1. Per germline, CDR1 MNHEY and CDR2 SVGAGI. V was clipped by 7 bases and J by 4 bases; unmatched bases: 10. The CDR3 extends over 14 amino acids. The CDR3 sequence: CASTDRDVGYEQYF. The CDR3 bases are TGTGCCAGCACCGACAGGGACGTAGGGTACGAGCAGTACTTC.

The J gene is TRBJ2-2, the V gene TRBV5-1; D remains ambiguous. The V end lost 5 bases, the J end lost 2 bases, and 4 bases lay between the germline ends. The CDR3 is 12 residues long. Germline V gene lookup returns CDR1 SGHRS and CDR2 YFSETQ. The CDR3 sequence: CASRLNTGELFF. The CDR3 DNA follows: TGCGCCAGCAGACTAAACACCGGGGAGCTGTTTTTT.

The CDR3 DNA reads TGTGCCAGCAGCTGGACAGGGGGCGAGACCGGGGAGCTGTTTTTT. It is translated as CASSWTGGETGELFF. The J gene is TRBJ2-2, the V gene TRBV5-6; 11 nucleotides line up with TRBD1. Trimming cost V 3 bases and J 5 bases; bases outside gene matches: 3. This CDR3 spans 15 amino acids. CDR1 is SGHDT and CDR2 is YYEEEE in the germline V gene.

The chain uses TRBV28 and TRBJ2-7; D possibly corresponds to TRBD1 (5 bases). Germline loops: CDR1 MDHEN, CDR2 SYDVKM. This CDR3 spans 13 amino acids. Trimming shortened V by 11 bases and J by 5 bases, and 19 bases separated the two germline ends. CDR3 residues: CAVLGPIRNEQYF. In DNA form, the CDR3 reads TGTGCCGTTCTGGGGCCGATCCGCAACGAGCAGTACTTC.

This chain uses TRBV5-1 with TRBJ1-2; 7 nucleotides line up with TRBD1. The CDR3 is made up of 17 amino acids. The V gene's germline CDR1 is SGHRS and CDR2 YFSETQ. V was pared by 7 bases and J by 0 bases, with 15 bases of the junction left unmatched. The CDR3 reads CASGYLPRGLSNYGYTF. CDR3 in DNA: TGCGCCAGCGGATACCTTCCGAGGGGGCTCTCTAACTATGGCTACACCTTC.

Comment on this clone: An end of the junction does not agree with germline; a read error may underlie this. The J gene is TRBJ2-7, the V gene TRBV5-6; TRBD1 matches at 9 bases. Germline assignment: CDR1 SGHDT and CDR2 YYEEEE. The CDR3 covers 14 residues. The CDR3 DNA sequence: TGTGCCAGCAGATTGGGACAGGGTCTTCACGAGCAGTACTTC. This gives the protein CASRLGQGLHEQYF.

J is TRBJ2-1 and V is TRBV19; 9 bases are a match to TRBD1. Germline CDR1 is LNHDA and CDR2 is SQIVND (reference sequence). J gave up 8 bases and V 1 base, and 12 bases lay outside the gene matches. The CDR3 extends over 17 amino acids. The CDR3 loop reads CASSIGNRDRANHEQFF. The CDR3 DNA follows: TGTGCCAGTAGTATAGGAAACCGGGACAGGGCCAATCATGAGCAGTTCTTC.

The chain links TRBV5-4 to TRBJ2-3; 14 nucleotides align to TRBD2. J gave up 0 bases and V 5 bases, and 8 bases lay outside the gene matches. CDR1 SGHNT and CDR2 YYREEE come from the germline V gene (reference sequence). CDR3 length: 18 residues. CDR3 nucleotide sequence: TGTGCCAGCAGACCTGGGACTAGCGGGAGTCTTAGCACAGATACGCAGTATTTT. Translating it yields CASRPGTSGSLSTDTQYF.

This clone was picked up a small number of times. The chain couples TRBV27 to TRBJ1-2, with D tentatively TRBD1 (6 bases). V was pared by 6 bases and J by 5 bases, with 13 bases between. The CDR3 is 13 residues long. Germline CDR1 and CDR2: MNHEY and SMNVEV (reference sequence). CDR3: CASRSRDTYGYTF. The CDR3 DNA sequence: TGTGCCAGCAGGAGCAGGGACACGTATGGCTACACCTTC.

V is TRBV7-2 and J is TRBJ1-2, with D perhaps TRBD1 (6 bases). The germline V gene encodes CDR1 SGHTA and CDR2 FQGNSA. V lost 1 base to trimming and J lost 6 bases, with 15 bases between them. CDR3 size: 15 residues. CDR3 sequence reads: CASSLEINRDDGYTF. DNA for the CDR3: TGTGCCAGCAGCTTAGAAATCAACAGGGATGATGGCTACACCTTC. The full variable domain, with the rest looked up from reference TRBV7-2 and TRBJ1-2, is GAGVSQSPSNKVTEKGKDVELRCDPISGHTALYWYRQSLGQGLEFLIYFQGNSAPDKSGLPSDRFSAERTGGSVSTLTIQRTQQEDSAVYLCASSLEINRDDGYTFGSGTRLTVV.

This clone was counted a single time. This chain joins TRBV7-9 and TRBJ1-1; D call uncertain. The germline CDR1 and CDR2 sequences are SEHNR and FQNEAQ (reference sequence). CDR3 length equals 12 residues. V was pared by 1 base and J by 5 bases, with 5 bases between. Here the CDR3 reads CASSLERTEAFF. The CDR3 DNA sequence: TGTGCCAGCAGCTTAGAGAGGACTGAAGCTTTCTTT.

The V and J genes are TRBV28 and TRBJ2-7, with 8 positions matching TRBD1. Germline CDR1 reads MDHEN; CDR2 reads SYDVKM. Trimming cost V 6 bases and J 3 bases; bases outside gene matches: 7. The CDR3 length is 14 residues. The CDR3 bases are TGTGCCAGCAGGCTATCCGGGACAGGCTACGAGCAGTACTTC. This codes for CASRLSGTGYEQYF.

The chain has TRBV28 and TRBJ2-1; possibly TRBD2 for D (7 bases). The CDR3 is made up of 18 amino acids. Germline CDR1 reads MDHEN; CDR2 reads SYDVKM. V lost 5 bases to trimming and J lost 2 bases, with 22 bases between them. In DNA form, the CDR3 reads TGTGCCAGCAGTCCAGTCCCACTAGCGCGGGGGCCCTACAATGAGCAGTTCTTC. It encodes CASSPVPLARGPYNEQFF.

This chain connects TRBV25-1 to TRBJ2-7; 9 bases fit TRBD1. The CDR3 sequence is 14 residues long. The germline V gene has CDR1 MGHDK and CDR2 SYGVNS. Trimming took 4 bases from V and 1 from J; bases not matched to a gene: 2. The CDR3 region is CASSGDRDSYEQYF. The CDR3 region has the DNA TGTGCCAGCAGTGGGGACAGGGATTCCTACGAGCAGTACTTC.

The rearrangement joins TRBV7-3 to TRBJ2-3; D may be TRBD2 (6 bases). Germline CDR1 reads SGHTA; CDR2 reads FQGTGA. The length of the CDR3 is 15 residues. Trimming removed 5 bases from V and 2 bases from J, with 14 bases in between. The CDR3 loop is CASSLDGRDTDTQYF. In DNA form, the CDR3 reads TGTGCCAGCAGCCTAGATGGGCGGGACACAGATACGCAGTATTTT.

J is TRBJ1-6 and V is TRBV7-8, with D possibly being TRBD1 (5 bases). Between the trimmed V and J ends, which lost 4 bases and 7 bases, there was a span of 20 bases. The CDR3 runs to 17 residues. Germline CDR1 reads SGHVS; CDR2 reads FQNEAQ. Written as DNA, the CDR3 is TGTGCCAGCAGCTCGCTTGCAGGGAGGAGGGTCAATTCACCCCTCCACTTT. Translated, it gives CASSSLAGRRVNSPLHF. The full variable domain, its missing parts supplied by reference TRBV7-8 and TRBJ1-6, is GAGVSQSPRYKVAKRGQDVALRCDPISGHVSLFWYQQALGQGPEFLTYFQNEAQLDKSGLPSDRFFAERPEGSVSTLKIQRTQQEDSAVYLCASSSLAGRRVNSPLHFGNGTRLTVT.

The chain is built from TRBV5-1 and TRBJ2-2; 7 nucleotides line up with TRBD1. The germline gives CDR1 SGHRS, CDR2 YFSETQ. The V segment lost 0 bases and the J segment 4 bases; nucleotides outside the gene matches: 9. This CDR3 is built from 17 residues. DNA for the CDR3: TGCGCCAGCAGCTTGGTTAAATCGGGACAGACCACCGGGGAGCTGTTTTTT. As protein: CASSLVKSGQTTGELFF.

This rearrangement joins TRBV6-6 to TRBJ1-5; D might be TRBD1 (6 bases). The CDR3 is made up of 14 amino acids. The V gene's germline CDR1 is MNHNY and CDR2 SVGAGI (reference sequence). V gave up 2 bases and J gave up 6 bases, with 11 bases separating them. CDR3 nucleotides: TGTGCCAGCAGTTACGGACAGAAAGGTCAGCCCCAGCATTTT. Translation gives CASSYGQKGQPQHF.

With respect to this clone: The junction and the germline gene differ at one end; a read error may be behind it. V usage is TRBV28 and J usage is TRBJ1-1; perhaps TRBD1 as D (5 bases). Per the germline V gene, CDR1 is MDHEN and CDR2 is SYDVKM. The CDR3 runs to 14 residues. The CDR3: CASRGTGLKTEAFF. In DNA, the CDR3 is TGTGCCAGCAGGGGGACTGGGTTGAAGACTGAAGCTTTCTTT. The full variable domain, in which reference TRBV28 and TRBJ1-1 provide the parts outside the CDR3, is DVKVTQSSRYLVKRTGEKVFLECVQDMDHENMFWYRQDPGLGLRLIYFSYDVKMKEKGDIPEGYSVSREKKERFSLILESASTNQTSMYLCASRGTGLKTEAFFGQGTRLTVV.